This T cell receptor beta chain was identified in a study of identical twins. This clonotype was found a few times. A single record per CDR3 protein comes from TCRdb applying MiXCR to the 5' RACE reads. The data hold 200,000 to 300,000 distinct CDR3 sequences, with around 7.6% observed a single time. V lost 4 bases and J lost 0, with 14 bases in between. Germline CDR1 and CDR2: SGHTS and YDEGEE. There are 15 residues in the CDR3. These data also featured in a second study, about yellow fever vaccine responses in identical twins.

Sequencing was performed on CD8+ T cells sorted from blood. The source of this sequence is a woman under 30 in good health. The chain has TRBV5-8 and TRBJ2-7; possibly TRBD1 for D (5 bases). CDR3: CASSLDRPSSYEQYF. DNA for the CDR3: TGTGCCAGCAGCCTCGACAGACCGAGCTCCTACGAGCAGTACTTC.